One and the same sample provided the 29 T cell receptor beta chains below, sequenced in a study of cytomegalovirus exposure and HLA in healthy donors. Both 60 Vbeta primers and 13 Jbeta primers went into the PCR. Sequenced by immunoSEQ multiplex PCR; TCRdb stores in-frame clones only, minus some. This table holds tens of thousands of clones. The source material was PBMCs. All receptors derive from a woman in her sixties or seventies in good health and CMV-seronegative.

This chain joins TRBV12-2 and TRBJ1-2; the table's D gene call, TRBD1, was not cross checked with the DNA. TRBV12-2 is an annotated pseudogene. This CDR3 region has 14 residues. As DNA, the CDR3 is TGTGCAAGTCGCTCCCACCAGGGGGCTGATGGCTACACCTTC. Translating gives CASRSHQGADGYTF.

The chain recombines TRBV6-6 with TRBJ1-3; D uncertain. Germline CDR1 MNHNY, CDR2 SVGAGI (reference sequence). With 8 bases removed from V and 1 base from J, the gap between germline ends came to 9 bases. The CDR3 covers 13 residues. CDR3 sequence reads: CASRSGSGNTIYF. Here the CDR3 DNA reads TGTGCCAGCCGGAGCGGTTCTGGAAACACCATATATTTT.

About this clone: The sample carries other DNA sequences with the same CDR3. Here the CDR3 reads CSVAPGGRETQYF. CDR3 sequence (DNA): TGCAGCGTTGCGCCGGGGGGCAGGGAGACCCAGTACTTC. The V and J genes are TRBV29-1 and TRBJ2-5, with D perhaps TRBD2 (7 bases). V was cut by 4 bases and J by 5 bases, with 14 bases left in between. The CDR3 covers 13 residues. CDR1 and CDR2 (germline): SQVTM, ANQGSEA.

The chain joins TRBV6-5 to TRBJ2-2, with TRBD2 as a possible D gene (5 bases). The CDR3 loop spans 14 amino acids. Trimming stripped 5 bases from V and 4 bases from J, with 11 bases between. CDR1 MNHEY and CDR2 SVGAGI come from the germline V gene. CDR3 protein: CASSPGRGTGELFF. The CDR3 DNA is TGTGCCAGCAGTCCCGGACGGGGCACCGGGGAGCTGTTTTTT.

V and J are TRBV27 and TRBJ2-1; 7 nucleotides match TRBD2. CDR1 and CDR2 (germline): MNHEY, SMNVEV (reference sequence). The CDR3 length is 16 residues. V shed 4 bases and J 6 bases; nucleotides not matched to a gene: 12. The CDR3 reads CASSWDSGYKVNEQFF. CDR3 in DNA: TGTGCCAGCAGTTGGGATAGCGGGTACAAAGTCAATGAGCAGTTCTTC.

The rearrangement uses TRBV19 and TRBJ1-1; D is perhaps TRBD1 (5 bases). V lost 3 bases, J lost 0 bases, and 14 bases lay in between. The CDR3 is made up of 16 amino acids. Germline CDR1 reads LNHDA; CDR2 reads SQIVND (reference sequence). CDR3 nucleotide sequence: TGTGCCAGTAGTATCGCCCCGAACAGGTTGAACACTGAAGCTTTCTTT. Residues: CASSIAPNRLNTEAFF.

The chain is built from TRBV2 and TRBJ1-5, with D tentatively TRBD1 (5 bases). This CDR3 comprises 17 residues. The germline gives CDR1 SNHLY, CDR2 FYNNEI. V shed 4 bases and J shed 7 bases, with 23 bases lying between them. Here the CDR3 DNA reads TGTGCCAGCAGTGCATCTTTCGGCAGCCGCCAGGGACAGCCCCAGCATTTT. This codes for CASSASFGSRQGQPQHF. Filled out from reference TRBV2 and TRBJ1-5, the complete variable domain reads EPEVTQTPSHQVTQMGQEVILRCVPISNHLYFYWYRQILGQKVEFLVSFYNNEISEKSEIFDDQFSVERPDGSNFTLKIRSTKLEDSAMYFCASSASFGSRQGQPQHFGDGTRLSIL.

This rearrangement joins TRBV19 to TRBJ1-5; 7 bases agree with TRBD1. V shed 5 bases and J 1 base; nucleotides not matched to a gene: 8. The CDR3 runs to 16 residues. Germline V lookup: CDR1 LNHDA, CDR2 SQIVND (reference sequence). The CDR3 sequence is CASSYIQGSSNQPQHF. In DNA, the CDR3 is TGTGCCAGTAGTTACATACAGGGGTCGAGCAATCAGCCCCAGCATTTT.

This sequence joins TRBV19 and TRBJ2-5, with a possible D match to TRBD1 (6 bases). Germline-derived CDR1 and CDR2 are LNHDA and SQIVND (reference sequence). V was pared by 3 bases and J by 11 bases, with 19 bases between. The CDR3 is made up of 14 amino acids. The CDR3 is CASSIEGDSLEQYF. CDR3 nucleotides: TGTGCCAGTAGTATCGAGGGGGATTCCTTGGAGCAGTACTTC.

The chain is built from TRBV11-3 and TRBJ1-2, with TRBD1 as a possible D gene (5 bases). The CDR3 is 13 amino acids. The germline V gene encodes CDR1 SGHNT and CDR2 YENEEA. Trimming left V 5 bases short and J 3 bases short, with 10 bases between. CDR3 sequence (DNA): TGTGCCAGCAGCCAACAGGAATACTATGGCTACACCTTC. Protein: CASSQQEYYGYTF.

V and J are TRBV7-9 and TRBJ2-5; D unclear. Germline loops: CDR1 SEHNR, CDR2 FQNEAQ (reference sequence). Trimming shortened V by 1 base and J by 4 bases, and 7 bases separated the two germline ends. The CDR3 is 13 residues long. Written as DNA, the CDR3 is TGTGCCAGCAGCTTAGGAGTTGCAGAGACCCAGTACTTC. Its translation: CASSLGVAETQYF.

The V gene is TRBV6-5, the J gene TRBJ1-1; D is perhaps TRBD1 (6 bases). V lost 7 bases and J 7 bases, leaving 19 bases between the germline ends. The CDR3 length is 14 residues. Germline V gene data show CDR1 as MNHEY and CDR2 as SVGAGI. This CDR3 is CASTVLGGRSEAFF. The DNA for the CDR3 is TGTGCCAGCACCGTCCTGGGGGGGCGGAGTGAAGCTTTCTTT.

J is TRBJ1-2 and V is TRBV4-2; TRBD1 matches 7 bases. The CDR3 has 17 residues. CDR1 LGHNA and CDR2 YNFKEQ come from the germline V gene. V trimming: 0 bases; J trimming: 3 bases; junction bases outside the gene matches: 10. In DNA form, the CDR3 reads TGTGCCAGCAGCCAAGAGGGGAGTGGGGACAGCTACTATGGCTACACCTTC. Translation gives CASSQEGSGDSYYGYTF.

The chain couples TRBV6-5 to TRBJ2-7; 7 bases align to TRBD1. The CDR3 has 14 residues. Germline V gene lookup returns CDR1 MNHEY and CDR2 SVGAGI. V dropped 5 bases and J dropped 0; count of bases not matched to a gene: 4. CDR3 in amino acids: CASSRDRDSYEQYF. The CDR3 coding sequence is TGTGCCAGCAGTCGGGACAGAGACTCCTACGAGCAGTACTTC.

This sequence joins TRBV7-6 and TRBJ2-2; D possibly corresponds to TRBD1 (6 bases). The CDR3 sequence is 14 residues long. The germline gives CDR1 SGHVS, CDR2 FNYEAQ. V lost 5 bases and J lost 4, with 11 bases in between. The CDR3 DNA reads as TGTGCCAGCAGCCAGGGGCTCGGCACCGGGGAGCTGTTTTTT. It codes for CASSQGLGTGELFF.

The CDR3 spells CAWIARNYGYTF. The CDR3 region has the DNA TGTGCCTGGATAGCCCGTAACTATGGCTACACCTTC. The chain joins TRBV30 to TRBJ1-2; D gene ambiguous. This CDR3 has 12 amino acids. The germline V and J ends were trimmed by 4 bases and 1 base, with 7 bases remaining between them. Germline V gene data show CDR1 as GTSNPN and CDR2 as SVGIG (reference sequence).

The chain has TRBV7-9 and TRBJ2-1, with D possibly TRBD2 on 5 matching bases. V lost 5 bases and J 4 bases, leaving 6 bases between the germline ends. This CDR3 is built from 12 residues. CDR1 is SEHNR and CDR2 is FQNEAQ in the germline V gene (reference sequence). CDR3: CASSGGYNEQFF. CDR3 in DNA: TGTGCCAGCAGCGGCGGGTACAATGAGCAGTTCTTC.

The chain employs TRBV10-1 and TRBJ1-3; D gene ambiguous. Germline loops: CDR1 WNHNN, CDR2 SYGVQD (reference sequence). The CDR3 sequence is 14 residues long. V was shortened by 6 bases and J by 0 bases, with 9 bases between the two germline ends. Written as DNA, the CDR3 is TGCGCCAGCAGGGGCACCAACTCTGGAAACACCATATATTTT. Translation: CASRGTNSGNTIYF.

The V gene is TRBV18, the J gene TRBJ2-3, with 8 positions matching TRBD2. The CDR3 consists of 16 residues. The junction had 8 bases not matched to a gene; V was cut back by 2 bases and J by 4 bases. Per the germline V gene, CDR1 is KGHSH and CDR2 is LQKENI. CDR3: CASSPNGLALADTQYF. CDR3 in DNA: TGTGCCAGCTCACCAAACGGACTAGCCCTGGCAGATACGCAGTATTTT.

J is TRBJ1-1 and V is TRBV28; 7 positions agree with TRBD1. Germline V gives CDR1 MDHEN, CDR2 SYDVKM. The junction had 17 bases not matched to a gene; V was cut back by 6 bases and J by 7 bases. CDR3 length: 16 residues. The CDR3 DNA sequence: TGTGCCAGCAGAATCAGGGGGACCCTCAAACATGGTGAAGCTTTCTTT. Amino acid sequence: CASRIRGTLKHGEAFF.

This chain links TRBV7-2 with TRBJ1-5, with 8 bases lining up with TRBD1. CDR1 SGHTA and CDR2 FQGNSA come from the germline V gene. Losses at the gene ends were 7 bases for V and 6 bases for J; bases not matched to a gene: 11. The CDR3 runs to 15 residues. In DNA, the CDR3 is TGTGCCAGCACCCCGACAGGGGATACGGGTCAGCCCCAGCATTTT. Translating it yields CASTPTGDTGQPQHF.

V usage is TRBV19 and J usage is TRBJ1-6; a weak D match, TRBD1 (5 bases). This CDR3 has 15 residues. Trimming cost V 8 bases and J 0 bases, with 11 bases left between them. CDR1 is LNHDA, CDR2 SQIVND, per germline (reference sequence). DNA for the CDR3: TGTGCCAGTGGGCCCAGGGACTCCTATAATTCACCCCTCCACTTT. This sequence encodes CASGPRDSYNSPLHF.

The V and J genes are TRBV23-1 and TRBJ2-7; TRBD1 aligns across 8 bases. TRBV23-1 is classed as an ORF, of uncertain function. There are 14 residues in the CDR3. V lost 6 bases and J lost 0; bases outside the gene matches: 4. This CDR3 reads CASRQGACSYEQYF. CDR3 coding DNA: TGCGCCAGCAGGCAGGGGGCTTGCTCCTACGAGCAGTACTTC.

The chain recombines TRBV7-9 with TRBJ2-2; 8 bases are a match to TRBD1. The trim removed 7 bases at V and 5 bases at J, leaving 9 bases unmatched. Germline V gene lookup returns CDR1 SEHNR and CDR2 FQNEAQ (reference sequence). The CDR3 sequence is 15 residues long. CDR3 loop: CASTLQQGGTGELFF. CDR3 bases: TGTGCCAGCACCCTCCAACAGGGGGGAACCGGGGAGCTGTTTTTT.

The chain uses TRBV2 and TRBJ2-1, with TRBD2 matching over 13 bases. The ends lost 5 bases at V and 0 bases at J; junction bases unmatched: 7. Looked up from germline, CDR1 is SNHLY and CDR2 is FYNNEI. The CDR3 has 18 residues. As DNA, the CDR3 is TGTGCCAGCAGTTGGACTAGCGGGAGCCGGAGCTCCTACAATGAGCAGTTCTTC. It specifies CASSWTSGSRSSYNEQFF.

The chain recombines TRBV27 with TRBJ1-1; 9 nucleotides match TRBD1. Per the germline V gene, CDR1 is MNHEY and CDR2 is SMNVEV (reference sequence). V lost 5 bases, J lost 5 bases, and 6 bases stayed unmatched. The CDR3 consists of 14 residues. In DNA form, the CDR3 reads TGTGCCAGCAGTCCGGGACAGGGAGGGACTGAAGCTTTCTTT. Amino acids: CASSPGQGGTEAFF.

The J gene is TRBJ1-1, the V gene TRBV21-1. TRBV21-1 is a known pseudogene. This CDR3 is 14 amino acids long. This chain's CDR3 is CATGGGLGYTEAFF. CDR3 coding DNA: TGTGCCACTGGGGGGGGGCTCGGGTACACTGAAGCTTTCTTT.

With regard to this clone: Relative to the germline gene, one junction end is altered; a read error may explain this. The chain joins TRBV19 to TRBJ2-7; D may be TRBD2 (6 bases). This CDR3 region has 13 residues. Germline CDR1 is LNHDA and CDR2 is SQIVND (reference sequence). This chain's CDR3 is CASSPSALYEQCF. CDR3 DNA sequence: TGTGCCAGTAGTCCTAGCGCCCTCTACGAGCAGTGCTTC. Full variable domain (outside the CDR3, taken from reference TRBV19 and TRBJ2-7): DGGITQSPKYLFRKEGQNVTLSCEQNLNHDAMYWYRQDPGQGLRLIYYSQIVNDFQKGDIAEGYSVSREKKESFPLTVTSAQKNPTAFYLCASSPSALYEQCFGPGTRLTVT.

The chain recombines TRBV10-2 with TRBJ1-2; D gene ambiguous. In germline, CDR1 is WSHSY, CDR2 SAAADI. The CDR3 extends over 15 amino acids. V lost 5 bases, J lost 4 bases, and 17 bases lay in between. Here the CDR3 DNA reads TGCGCCAGCAGTCGAACAGAACTCCAGACCTATGGCTACACCTTC. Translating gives CASSRTELQTYGYTF.